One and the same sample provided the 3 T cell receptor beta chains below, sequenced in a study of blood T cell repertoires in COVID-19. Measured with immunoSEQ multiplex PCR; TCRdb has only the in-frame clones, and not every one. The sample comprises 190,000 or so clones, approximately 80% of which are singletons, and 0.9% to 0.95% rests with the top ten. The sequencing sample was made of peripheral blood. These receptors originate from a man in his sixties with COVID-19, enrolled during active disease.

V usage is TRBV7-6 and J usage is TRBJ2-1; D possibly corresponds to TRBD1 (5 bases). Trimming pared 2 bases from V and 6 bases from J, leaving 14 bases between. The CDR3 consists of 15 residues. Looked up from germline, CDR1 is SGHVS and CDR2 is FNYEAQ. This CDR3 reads CASSLITTGGNEQFF. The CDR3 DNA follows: TGTGCCAGCAGCTTAATAACTACAGGCGGCAATGAGCAGTTCTTC.

In nucleotides, the CDR3 is TGTGCCAGCAGTATAGGACAGGGGGTGCACTATGGCTACACCTTC. Amino acid sequence: CASSIGQGVHYGYTF. The chain recombines TRBV6-5 with TRBJ1-2, with 10 positions matching TRBD1. Trimming cost V 5 bases and J 3 bases; bases outside gene matches: 6. Germline V gene sequence: CDR1 MNHEY, CDR2 SVGAGI. This CDR3 spans 15 amino acids.

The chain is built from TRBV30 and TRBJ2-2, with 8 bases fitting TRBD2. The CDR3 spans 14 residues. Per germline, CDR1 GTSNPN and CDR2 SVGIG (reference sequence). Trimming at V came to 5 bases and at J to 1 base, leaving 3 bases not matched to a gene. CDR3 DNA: TGTGCCTGGGAAAGCGGGAGGAACACCGGGGAGCTGTTTTTT. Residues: CAWESGRNTGELFF. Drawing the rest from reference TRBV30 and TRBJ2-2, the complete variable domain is SQTIHQWPATLVQPVGSPLSLECTVEGTSNPNLYWYRQAAGRGLQLLFYSVGIGQISSEVPQNLSASRPQDRQFILSSKKLLLSDSGFYLCAWESGRNTGELFFGEGSRLTVL.